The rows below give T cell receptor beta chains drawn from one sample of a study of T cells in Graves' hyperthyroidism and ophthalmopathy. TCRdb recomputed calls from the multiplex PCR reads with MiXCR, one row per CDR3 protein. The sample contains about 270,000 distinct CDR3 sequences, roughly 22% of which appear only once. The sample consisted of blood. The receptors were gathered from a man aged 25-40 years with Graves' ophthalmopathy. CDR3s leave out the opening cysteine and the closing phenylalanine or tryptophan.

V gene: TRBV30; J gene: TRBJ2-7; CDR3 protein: AWKWKASSYEQY
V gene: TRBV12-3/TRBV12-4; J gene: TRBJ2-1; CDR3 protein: ASSGTGFMNEQF
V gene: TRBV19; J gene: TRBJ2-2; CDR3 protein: ASSPQWYTGELF
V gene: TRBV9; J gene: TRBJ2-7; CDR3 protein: ASSLEPGTSGRAYEQY
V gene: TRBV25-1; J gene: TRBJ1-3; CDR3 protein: ASSESGDSGNTIY
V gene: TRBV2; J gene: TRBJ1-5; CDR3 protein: ASSGSTNSNQPQH
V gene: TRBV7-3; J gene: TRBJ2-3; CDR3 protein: TSSLVGTSGTDTQY
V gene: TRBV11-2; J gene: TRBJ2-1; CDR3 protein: ASRAGTGNYNEQF
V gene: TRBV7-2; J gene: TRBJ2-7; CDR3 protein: ASSFAASAHEQY
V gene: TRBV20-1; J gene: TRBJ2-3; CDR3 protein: SAKKGGAPADTQY
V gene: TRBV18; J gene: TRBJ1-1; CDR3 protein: ASSPNVIAGLNTEAF
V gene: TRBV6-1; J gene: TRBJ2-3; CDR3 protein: ASRPIGLAIDTQY
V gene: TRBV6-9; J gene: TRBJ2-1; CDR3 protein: ASSYLGQVYNEQF
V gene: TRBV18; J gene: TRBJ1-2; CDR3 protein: ASSSRTASNYGYT
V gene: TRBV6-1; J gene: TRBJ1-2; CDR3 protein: ASSARTGGLSGYT
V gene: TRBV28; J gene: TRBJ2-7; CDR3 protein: ASKKRTSSYEQY
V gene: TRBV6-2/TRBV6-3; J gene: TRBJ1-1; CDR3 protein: ASSYVKNTEAF
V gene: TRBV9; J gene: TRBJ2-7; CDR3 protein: ASSVISVYEQY
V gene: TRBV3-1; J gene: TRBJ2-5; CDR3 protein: ASSQDISDTETQY
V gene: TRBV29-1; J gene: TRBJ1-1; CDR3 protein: SAPGLLRTEAF
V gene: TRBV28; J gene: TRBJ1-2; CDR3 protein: ASTPGTYYGYT
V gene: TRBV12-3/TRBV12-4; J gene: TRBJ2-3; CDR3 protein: ASRPTTTSTDTQY
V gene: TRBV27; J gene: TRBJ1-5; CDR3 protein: ASKDPGFNQPQH
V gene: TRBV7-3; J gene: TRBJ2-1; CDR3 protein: ASSLIRQGPNEQF
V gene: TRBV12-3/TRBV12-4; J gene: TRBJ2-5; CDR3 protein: ASSVRTGVRETQY
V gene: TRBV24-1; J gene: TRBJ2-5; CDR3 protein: ATSDPTSGSLETQY
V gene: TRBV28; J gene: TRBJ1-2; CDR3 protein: ASSLFEVQRAYGYT
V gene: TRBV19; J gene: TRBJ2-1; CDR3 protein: ASSSGGLAGVSYNEQF
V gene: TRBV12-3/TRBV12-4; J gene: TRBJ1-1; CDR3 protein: ASIETGRGAEAF
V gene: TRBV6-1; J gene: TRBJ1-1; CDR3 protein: ASSSTRSTEAF
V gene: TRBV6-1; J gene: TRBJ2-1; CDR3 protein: ASSYLTPGTGVYNEQF
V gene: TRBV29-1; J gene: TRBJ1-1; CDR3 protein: SVIWARRGPEAF
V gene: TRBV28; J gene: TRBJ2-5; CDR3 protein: ASSLFYSPTQETQY
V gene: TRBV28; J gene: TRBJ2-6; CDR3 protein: ASSLYRGRDLSGANVLT
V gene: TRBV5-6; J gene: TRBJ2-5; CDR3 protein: ASSLRQMGGETQY
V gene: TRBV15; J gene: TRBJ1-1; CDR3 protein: ATSRAGPGINTEAF
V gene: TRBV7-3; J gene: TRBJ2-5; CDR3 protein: ASSTASGRSQY
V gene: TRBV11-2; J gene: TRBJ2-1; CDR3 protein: ASSPTSGTYYNEQF
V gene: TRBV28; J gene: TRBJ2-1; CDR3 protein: ASSPAGTNYNEQF
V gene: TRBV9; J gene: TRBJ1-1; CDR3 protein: ASSQTWGAPEAF
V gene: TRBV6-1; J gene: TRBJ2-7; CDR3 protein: ASTPARASYEQY
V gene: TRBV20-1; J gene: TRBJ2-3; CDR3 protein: SATTATRGTDTQY
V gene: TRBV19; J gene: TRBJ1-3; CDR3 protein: ASSILGGRRSSLGNTIY
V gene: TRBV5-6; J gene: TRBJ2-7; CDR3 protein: ASSFLDSSPYEQY
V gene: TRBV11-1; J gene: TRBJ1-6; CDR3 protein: ASSLMGPLDSPLH
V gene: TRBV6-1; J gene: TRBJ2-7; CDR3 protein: ASRGHEQY
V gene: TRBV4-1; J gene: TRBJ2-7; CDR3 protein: ASSQAETSGRAIPYEQY
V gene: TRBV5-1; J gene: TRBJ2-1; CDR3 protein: ASSSKQLAGVENEQF
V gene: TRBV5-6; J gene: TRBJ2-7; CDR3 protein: ASSWLGQESYEQY
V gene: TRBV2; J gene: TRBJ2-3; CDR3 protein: ASSRRLSHNYTDTQY
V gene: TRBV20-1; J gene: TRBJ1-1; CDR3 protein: SARDTDLDWAF
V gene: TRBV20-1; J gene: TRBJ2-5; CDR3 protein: SARGLAGVGETQY
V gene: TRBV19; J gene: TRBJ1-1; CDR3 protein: ASSIGIGQGNTEAF
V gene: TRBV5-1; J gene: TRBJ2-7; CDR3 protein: ASSLETGTVYEQY
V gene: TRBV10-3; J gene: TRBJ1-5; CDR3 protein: AISDRGSNQPQH
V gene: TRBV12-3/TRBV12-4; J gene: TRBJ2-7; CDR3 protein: ASMQKNEQY
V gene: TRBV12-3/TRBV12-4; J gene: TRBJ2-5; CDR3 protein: ASSSSGGLKETQY
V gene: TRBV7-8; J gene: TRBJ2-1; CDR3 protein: ASSRPLSGGPYNEQF
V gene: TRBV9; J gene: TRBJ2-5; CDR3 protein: ASSVGSAGDVETQY
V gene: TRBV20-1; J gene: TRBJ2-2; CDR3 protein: SARRLDSTGELF